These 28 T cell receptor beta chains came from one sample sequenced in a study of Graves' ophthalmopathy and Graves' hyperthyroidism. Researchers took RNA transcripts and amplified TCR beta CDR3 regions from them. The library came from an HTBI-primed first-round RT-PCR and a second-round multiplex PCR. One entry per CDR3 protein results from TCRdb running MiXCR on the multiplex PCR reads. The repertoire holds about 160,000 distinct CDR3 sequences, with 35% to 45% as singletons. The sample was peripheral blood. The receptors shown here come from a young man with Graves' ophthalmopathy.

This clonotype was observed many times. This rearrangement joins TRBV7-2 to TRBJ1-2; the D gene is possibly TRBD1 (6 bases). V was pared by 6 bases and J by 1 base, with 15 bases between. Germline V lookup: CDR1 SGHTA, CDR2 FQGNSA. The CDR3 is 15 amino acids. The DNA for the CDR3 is TGTGCCAGCAGGATAAATAAGGGGGTTAACTATGGCTACACCTTC. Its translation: CASRINKGVNYGYTF.

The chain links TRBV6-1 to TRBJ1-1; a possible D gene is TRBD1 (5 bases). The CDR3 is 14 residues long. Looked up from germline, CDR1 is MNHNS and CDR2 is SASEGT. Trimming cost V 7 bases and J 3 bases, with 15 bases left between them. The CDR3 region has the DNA TGTGCCAGCATGGTTGGGGCGGAGTACACTGAAGCTTTCTTT. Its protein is CASMVGAEYTEAFF.

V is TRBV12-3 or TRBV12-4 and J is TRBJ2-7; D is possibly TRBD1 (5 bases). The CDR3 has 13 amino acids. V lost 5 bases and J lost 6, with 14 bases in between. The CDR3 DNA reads TGTGCCAGCAGTGCCAATCAGGGTGGCGAGCAGTACTTC. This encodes CASSANQGGEQYF.

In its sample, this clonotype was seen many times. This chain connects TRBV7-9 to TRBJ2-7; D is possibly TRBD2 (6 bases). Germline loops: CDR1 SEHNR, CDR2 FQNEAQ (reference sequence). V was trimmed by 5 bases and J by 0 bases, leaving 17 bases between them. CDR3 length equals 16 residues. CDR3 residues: CASSHHRDSASYEQYF. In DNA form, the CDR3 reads TGTGCCAGCAGCCACCACCGGGACTCAGCCTCCTACGAGCAGTACTTC.

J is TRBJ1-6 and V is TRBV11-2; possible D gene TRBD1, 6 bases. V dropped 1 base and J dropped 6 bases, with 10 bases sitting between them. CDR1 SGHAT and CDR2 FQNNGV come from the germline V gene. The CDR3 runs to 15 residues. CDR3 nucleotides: TGTGCCAGCAGCTTAGGCGGGGGCGCTAATTCACCCCTCCACTTT. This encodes CASSLGGGANSPLHF.

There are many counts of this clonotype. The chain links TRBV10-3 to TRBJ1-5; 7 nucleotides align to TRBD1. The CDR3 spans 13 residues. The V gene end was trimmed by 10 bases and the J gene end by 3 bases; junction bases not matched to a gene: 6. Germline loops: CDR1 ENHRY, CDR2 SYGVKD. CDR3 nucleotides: TGTGCCAGCGCGGGACAGACCAATCAGCCCCAGCATTTT. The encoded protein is CASAGQTNQPQHF.

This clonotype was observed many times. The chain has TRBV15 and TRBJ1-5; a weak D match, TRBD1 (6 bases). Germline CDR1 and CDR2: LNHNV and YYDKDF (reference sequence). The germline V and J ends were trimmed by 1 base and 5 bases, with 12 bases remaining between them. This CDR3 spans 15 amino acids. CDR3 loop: CATSRADRPHQPQHF. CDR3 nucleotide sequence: TGTGCCACCAGCAGAGCGGACAGACCCCATCAGCCCCAGCATTTT.

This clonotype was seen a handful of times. CDR3 in DNA: TGTGCCAGCAGTTACGTGAACATGAACACTGAAGCTTTCTTT. Protein sequence: CASSYVNMNTEAFF. V is TRBV6-2 or TRBV6-3 and J is TRBJ1-1, with D unclear. Trimming took 2 bases from V and 0 from J, leaving 7 bases between them. Germline V gives CDR1 MNHEY, CDR2 SVGEGT. The length of the CDR3 is 14 residues.

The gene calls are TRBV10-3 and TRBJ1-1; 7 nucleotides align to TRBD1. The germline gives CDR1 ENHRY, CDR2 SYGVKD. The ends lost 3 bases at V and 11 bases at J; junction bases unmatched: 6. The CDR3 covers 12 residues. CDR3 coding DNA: TGTGCCATCAGTGAACGACAGGGCAGGGCTTTCTTT. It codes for CAISERQGRAFF.

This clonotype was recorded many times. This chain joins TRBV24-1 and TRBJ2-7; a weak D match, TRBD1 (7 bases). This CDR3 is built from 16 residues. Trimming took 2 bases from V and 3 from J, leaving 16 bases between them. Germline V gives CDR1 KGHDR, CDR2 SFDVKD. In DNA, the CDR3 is TGTGCCACCAGTGATTCCCGGGACAGACTAGACTACGAGCAGTACTTC. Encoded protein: CATSDSRDRLDYEQYF.

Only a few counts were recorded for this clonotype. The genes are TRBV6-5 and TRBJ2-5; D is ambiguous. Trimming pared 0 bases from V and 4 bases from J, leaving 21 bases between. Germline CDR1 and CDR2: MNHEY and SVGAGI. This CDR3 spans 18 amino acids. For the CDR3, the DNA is TGTGCCAGCAGTTACTCGTGGAATTTTGGATCGAACGGAGAGACCCAGTACTTC. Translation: CASSYSWNFGSNGETQYF.

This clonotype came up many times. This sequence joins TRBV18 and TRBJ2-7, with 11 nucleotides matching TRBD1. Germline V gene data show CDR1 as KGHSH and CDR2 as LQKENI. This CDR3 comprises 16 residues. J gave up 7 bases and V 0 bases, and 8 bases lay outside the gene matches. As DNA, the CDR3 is TGTGCCAGCTCACCACCGATAGGACAGGGGGCTGGTGAGCAGTACTTC. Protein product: CASSPPIGQGAGEQYF.

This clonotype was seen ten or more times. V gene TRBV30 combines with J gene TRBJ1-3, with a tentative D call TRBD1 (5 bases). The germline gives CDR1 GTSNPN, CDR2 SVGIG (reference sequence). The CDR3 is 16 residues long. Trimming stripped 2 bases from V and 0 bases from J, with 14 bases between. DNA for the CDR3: TGTGCCTGGAGTTTAAGACAGACCGGCTCTGGAAACACCATATATTTT. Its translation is CAWSLRQTGSGNTIYF.

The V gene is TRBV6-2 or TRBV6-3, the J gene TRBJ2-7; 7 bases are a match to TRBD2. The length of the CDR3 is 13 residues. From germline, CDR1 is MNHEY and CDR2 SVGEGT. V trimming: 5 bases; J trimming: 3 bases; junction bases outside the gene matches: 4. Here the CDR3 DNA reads TGTGCCAGCAGTACTGGACTAGTCTACGAGCAGTACTTC. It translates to CASSTGLVYEQYF.

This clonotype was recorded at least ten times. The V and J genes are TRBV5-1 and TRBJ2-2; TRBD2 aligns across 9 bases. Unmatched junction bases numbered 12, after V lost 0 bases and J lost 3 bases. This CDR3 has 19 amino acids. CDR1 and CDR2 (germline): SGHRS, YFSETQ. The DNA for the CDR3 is TGCGCCAGCAGCTTGGCCAATCCAGCGGGAGGAACGGACACCGGGGAGCTGTTTTTT. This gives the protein CASSLANPAGGTDTGELFF.

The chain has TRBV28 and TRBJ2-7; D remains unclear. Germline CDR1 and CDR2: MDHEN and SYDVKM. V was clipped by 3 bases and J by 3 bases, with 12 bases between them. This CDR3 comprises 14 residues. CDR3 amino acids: CASSFRATNYEQYF. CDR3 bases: TGTGCCAGCAGTTTTAGGGCGACAAACTACGAGCAGTACTTC.

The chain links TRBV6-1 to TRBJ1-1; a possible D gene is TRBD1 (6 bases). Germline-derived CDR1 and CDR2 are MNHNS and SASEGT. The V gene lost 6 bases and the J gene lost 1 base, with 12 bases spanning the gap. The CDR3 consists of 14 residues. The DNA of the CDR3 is TGTGCCAGCAGGCGAGTACAGGGGAACACTGAAGCTTTCTTT. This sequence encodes CASRRVQGNTEAFF.

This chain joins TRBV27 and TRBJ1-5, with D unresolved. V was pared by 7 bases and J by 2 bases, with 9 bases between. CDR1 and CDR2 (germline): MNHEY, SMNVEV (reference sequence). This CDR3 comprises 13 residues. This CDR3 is CASKGQGNQPQHF. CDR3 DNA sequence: TGTGCCAGCAAGGGTCAGGGCAATCAGCCCCAGCATTTT.

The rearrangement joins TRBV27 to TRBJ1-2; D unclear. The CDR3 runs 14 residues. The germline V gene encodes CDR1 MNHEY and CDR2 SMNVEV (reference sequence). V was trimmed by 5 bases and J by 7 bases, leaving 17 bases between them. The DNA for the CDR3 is TGTGCCAGCAGTGACGGACGAATGTGGAGTGGCTACACCTTC. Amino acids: CASSDGRMWSGYTF.

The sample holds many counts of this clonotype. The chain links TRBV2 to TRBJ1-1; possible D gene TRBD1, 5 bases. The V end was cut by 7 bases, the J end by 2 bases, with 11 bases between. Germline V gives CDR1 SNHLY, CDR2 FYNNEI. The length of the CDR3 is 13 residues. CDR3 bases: TGTGCCAGCACCGGGGCGCCTAACACTGAAGCTTTCTTT. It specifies CASTGAPNTEAFF.

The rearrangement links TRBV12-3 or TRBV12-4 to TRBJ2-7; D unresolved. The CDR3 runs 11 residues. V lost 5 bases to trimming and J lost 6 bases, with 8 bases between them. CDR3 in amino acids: CASSTTLEQYF. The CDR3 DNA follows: TGTGCCAGCAGTACCACACTCGAGCAGTACTTC.

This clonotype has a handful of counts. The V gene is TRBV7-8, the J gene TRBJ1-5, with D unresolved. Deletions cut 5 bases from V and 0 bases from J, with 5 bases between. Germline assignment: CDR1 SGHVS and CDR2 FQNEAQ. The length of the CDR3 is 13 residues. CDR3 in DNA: TGTGCCAGCAGCGCGCATAGCAATCAGCCCCAGCATTTT. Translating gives CASSAHSNQPQHF.

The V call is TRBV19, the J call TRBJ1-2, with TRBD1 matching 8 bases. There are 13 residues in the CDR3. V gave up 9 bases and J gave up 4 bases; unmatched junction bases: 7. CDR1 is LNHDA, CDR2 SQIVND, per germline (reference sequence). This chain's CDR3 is CASLKDRVYGYTF. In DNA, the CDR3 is TGTGCCAGCCTAAAGGACAGGGTCTATGGCTACACCTTC.

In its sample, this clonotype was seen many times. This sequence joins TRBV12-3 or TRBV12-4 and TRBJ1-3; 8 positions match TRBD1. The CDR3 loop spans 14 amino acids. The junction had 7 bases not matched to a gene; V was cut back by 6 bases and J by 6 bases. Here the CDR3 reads CASRSGQGVNTIYF. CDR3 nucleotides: TGTGCCAGCAGATCCGGACAGGGAGTAAACACCATATATTTT.

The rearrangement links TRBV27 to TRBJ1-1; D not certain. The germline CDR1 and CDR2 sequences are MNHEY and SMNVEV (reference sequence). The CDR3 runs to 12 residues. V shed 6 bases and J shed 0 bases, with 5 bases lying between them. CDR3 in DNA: TGTGCCAGCAGACGAATGAACACTGAAGCTTTCTTT. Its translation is CASRRMNTEAFF.

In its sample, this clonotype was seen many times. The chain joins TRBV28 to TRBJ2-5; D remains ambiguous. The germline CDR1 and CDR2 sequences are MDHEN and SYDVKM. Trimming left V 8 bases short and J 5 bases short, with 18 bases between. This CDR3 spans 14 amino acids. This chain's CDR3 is CASQVLGNRETQYF. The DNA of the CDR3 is TGTGCCAGCCAAGTTCTAGGGAATCGGGAGACCCAGTACTTC.

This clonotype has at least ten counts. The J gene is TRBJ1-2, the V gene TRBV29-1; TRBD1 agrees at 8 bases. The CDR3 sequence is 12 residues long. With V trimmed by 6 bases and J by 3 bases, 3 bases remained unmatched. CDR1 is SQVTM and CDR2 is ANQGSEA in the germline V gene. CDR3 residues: CSVLQGDYGYTF. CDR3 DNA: TGCAGCGTACTACAGGGGGACTATGGCTACACCTTC. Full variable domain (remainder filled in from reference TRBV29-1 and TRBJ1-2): SAVISQKPSRDICQRGTSLTIQCQVDSQVTMMFWYRQQPGQSLTLIATANQGSEATYESGFVIDKFPISRPNLTFSTLTVSNMSPEDSSIYLCSVLQGDYGYTFGSGTRLTVV.

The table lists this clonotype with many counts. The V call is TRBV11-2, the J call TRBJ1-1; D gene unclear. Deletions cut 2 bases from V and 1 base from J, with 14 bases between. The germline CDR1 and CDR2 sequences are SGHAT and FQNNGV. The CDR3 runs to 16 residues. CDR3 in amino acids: CASSLQFGLQNTEAFF. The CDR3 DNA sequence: TGTGCCAGCAGCTTACAATTTGGACTTCAGAACACTGAAGCTTTCTTT.